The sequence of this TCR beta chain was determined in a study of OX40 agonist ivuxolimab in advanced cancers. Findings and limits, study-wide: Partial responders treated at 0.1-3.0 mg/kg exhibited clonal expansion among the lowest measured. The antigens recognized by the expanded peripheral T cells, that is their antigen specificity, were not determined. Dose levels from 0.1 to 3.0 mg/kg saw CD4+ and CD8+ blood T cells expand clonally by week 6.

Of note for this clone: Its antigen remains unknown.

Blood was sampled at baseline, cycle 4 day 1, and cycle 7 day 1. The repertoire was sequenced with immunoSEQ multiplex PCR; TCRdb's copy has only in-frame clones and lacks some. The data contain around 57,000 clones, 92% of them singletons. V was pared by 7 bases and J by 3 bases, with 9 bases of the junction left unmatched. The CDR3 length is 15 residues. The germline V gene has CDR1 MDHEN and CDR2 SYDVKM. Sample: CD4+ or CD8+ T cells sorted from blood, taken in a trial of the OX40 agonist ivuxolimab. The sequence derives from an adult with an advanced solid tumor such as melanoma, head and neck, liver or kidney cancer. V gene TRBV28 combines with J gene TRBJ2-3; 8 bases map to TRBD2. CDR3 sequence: CASTHRGGITDTQYF. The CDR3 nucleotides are TGTGCCAGCACCCACCGGGGGGGGATAACAGATACGCAGTATTTT.